Listed here are 3 T cell receptor beta chains from one sample, sequenced in a study of OX40 agonist ivuxolimab in advanced cancers. TCRdb keeps only in-frame clones here, not all; method: immunoSEQ multiplex PCR. This sample has roughly 50,000 clones, with approximately 90% found just once. Sequences were derived from CD4+ or CD8+ T cells sorted from blood, sampled in a trial of the OX40 agonist ivuxolimab. The receptor source for this set is an adult with an advanced solid tumor such as melanoma, head and neck, liver or kidney cancer.

V is TRBV27 and J is TRBJ2-2; 10 bases line up with TRBD2. The CDR3 extends over 16 amino acids. Germline CDR1 is MNHEY and CDR2 is SMNVEV (reference sequence). The ends lost 6 bases at V and 6 bases at J; junction bases unmatched: 10. CDR3 residues: CASRVLAGSVAGELFF. CDR3 sequence (DNA): TGTGCCAGCAGAGTACTAGCGGGATCTGTCGCCGGGGAGCTGTTTTTT.

The V gene is TRBV20-1, the J gene TRBJ1-2; D gene unclear. The germline V gene encodes CDR1 DFQATT and CDR2 SNEGSKA (reference sequence). With 5 bases removed from V and 5 bases from J, the gap between germline ends came to 9 bases. The length of the CDR3 is 11 residues. The CDR3 region has the DNA TGCAGTGCTGCGCCCTTATATGGCTACACCTTC. The encoded protein is CSAAPLYGYTF.

The chain carries TRBV25-1 and TRBJ2-1, with D perhaps TRBD1 or TRBD2 (5 bases each). The CDR3 contains 12 residues. Per germline, CDR1 MGHDK and CDR2 SYGVNS. The germline V and J ends were trimmed by 7 bases and 7 bases, with 11 bases remaining between them. The CDR3 region is CASMSWGNEQFF. In nucleotides, the CDR3 is TGTGCCAGCATGTCCTGGGGGAATGAGCAGTTCTTC.